The 5 T cell receptor beta chains given below trace back to one sample, sequenced in a study of CD8+ T cells in alopecia areata. cDNA prepared by RNA extraction and subsequent reverse transcription served as the template for sequencing. Data came from immunoSEQ multiplex PCR; TCRdb stores just in-frame clones and leaves some out. The table lists more than 250,000 clones, with no singletons. The pooled cutaneous lymph node cells were sorted using several markers (CD4, CD8alpha, NKG2D, NKG2ACE and others). Material for sequencing was CD4+ T cells sorted from a lymph node. These receptors all come from a C3H/HeJ mouse with alopecia areata. This strain's MHC haplotype is H2-k.

On this clone itself: The genes are named according to mouse. From the germline J gene comes the end of the CDR3, since the read stops 4 residues before it. The chain carries TRBV1 and TRBJ1-1; 8 nucleotides match TRBD1. CDR3 length equals 15 residues. J gave up 4 bases and V 5 bases, and 9 bases lay outside the gene matches. Germline assignment: CDR1 NSQYPW and CDR2 LRSPGD (reference sequence). The CDR3 bases that were read are TGCACCTGCAGTACTCAGGGGGCGCCGGGCACA. Translating gives CTCSTQGAPGT. The full CDR3 protein reads CTCSTQGAPGTEVFF.

For this clone: Gene names and germline match the mouse. The read falls 4 residues short of the CDR3 end, and the missing part is taken from the germline J gene. The chain links TRBV13-3 to TRBJ1-1; possibly TRBD1 for D (5 bases). CDR1 is NNHDY, CDR2 SYVADS, per germline. The CDR3 has 11 residues. The CDR3 loop is CASRQTAEVFF. CDR3 DNA, as far as it was read: TGTGCCAGCAGGCAGACAGCA.

As for this clone: Gene names follow the mouse nomenclature. The CDR3 end is not reached by the read, which stops 4 residues before it; the germline J gene fills it in. The sample contains more than one DNA sequence encoding this CDR3. The chain recombines TRBV31 with TRBJ2-5; possible D gene TRBD2, 6 bases. This CDR3 has 15 residues. V was clipped by 3 bases and J by 1 base, with 14 bases between them. Germline-derived CDR1 and CDR2 are GKSSPN and SITVG. Partial CDR3 DNA: TGTGCCTGGAGCCCCCCCCGGGGGGACCAAGAC. This gives the protein CAWSPPRGDQD. The full CDR3 protein is CAWSPPRGDQDTQYF.

In this sample, this clone turned up a few times. Each gene name is a mouse one. The CDR3 end lies 4 residues beyond the end of the read and is filled in from the germline J gene. The chain uses TRBV21 and TRBJ1-2, with 10 bases matching TRBD1. TRBV21 is flagged as an ORF with uncertain function. The CDR3 contains 14 residues. The junction had 0 bases not matched to a gene; V was cut back by 3 bases and J by 2 bases. The sequenced CDR3 bases are TGTGCTAGCAGTCAGGGACAGGGGAACTCC. Residues: CASSQGQGNS. The complete CDR3 sequence is CASSQGQGNSDYTF.

Turning to this clone: The genes are named according to mouse. The CDR3 extends 4 residues past the end of the read, so its final part is completed from the germline J gene. The chain combines TRBV14 with TRBJ2-2; D perhaps matches TRBD2 (7 bases). CDR3 length: 16 amino acids. V was trimmed by 0 bases and J by 3 bases, leaving 12 bases between them. The V gene's germline CDR1 is SGHDT and CDR2 FRDEAV. CDR3 sequence reads: CASSFWGARDTGQLYF. The DNA read from the CDR3 is TGTGCCAGCAGTTTCTGGGGGGCTAGGGACACCGGG.